The rows below give T cell receptor beta chains drawn from one sample of a study of PD-1 blockade in classical Hodgkin lymphoma. Measured with immunoSEQ multiplex PCR; TCRdb has only the in-frame clones, and not every one. The data contain about 60,000 clones, about 90% of them singletons. The material was peripheral blood mononuclear cells (PBMCs), obtained before the fourth cycle of nivolumab. These receptors came from a human donor with classical Hodgkin lymphoma. The CDR3 runs from the conserved cysteine through the conserved F or W. Fields, in order: V gene, J gene, clone size, D gene, CDR3 DNA, CDR3 protein. A D gene is named only where the DNA matches it firmly. Clone size is stated in some rows and not others, as once, few, many or a class when expanded.

v_gene: TRBV6-5; j_gene: TRBJ1-1; abundance: .; d_gene: .; CDR3nt: TGTGCCAGCAGCTTGGGGACTGAAGCTTTCTTT; CDR3aa: CASSLGTEAFF
v_gene: TRBV2; j_gene: TRBJ1-2; abundance: once; d_gene: .; CDR3nt: TGTGCCAGCAGTGAAGGCTTTGGGGAGGGTAACTATGGCTACACCTTC; CDR3aa: CASSEGFGEGNYGYTF
v_gene: TRBV7-9; j_gene: TRBJ2-5; abundance: .; d_gene: TRBD1; CDR3nt: TGTGCCAGCAGCTTAGGGCGGACAGGGGGCCTAGAGACCCAGTACTTC; CDR3aa: CASSLGRTGGLETQYF
v_gene: TRBV14; j_gene: TRBJ2-7; abundance: few; d_gene: TRBD1; CDR3nt: TGTGCCAGCAGCCAGAATGGGGGACAGCCTTACGAGCAGTACTTC; CDR3aa: CASSQNGGQPYEQYF
v_gene: TRBV7-6; j_gene: TRBJ2-6; abundance: .; d_gene: .; CDR3nt: TGTGCCAGCAGCTCTGTTGGGGGGTTGAGCTCTGGGGCCAACGTCCTGACTTTC; CDR3aa: CASSSVGGLSSGANVLTF
v_gene: TRBV9; j_gene: TRBJ2-7; abundance: .; d_gene: .; CDR3nt: TGTGCCAGCAGCGGCAGGGTCGGCGAGCAGTACTTC; CDR3aa: CASSGRVGEQYF
v_gene: TRBV7-9; j_gene: TRBJ2-1; abundance: .; d_gene: TRBD1; CDR3nt: TGTGCCAGCAGCCACGGACAGGGCACCTCCTACAATGAGCAGTTCTTC; CDR3aa: CASSHGQGTSYNEQFF
v_gene: TRBV7-9; j_gene: TRBJ1-2; abundance: few; d_gene: .; CDR3nt: TGTGCCAGCAGCGCCAGGCGTCTGGGGATAGGCGGCTACACCTTC; CDR3aa: CASSARRLGIGGYTF
v_gene: TRBV29-1; j_gene: TRBJ2-7; abundance: .; d_gene: .; CDR3nt: TGCAGCGTTGAGCAGGGAAGCTACGAGCAGTACTTC; CDR3aa: CSVEQGSYEQYF
v_gene: TRBV30; j_gene: TRBJ1-2; abundance: .; d_gene: .; CDR3nt: TGTGCCTGGGGGGACAACTATGGCTACACCTTC; CDR3aa: CAWGDNYGYTF
v_gene: TRBV6-5; j_gene: TRBJ2-3; abundance: .; d_gene: .; CDR3nt: TGTGCCAGCAGTTACTCGACCCTCACAGATACGCAGTATTTT; CDR3aa: CASSYSTLTDTQYF
v_gene: TRBV27; j_gene: TRBJ2-2; abundance: .; d_gene: .; CDR3nt: TGTGCCAGCAGTTTATTAGGGAGAACCGGGGAGCTGTTTTTT; CDR3aa: CASSLLGRTGELFF
v_gene: TRBV10-3; j_gene: TRBJ1-5; abundance: .; d_gene: .; CDR3nt: TGTGCCATCAGGGATGACAGAGGGGAGCGGCGGCAGCCCCAGCATTTT; CDR3aa: CAIRDDRGERRQPQHF
v_gene: TRBV28; j_gene: TRBJ2-1; abundance: .; d_gene: TRBD2; CDR3nt: TGTGCCATGGCCTCACCGCGGGGGGCCTCCTACAATGAGCAGTTCTTC; CDR3aa: CAMASPRGASYNEQFF
v_gene: TRBV30; j_gene: TRBJ2-4; abundance: .; d_gene: .; CDR3nt: TGTGCCTGGAGTGGAGCCAAAAACATTCAGTACTTC; CDR3aa: CAWSGAKNIQYF
v_gene: TRBV7-9; j_gene: TRBJ2-7; abundance: once; d_gene: TRBD1; CDR3nt: TGTGCCAGCAGCGCCCCGGGACAGGTCTACGAGCAGTACTTC; CDR3aa: CASSAPGQVYEQYF
v_gene: TRBV27; j_gene: TRBJ2-5; abundance: .; d_gene: .; CDR3nt: TGTGCCAGCAGTCCGAAGGGGTACTTGCGGGGATTTCAAGAGACCCAGTACTTC; CDR3aa: CASSPKGYLRGFQETQYF
v_gene: TRBV30; j_gene: TRBJ1-1; abundance: .; d_gene: TRBD1; CDR3nt: TGTGCCTGGAGTGTCCCGACAGGGGTTGTTGAAGCTTTCTTT; CDR3aa: CAWSVPTGVVEAFF
v_gene: TRBV11-2; j_gene: TRBJ2-2; abundance: once; d_gene: .; CDR3nt: TGTGCCAGCAGCTTAGTGGGCTTGGTACAGGTCGTCGGGGAGCTGTTTTTT; CDR3aa: CASSLVGLVQVVGELFF
v_gene: TRBV14; j_gene: TRBJ1-1; abundance: few; d_gene: .; CDR3nt: TGTGCCAGCAGCCAAAGGACGATCACTGAAGCTTTCTTT; CDR3aa: CASSQRTITEAFF
v_gene: TRBV4-1; j_gene: TRBJ2-7; abundance: .; d_gene: .; CDR3nt: TGCGCCAGCAGCCCCCCGCCTGGGACCGCGCGGCAGTACTTC; CDR3aa: CASSPPPGTARQYF
v_gene: TRBV5-4; j_gene: TRBJ2-7; abundance: .; d_gene: .; CDR3nt: TGTGCCAGCAGCTTGGAACCCTATGACTCCTACGAGCAGTACTTC; CDR3aa: CASSLEPYDSYEQYF
v_gene: TRBV19; j_gene: TRBJ1-6; abundance: .; d_gene: .; CDR3nt: TGTGCCAGTAAGGTGGGGGGCGCCTATAATTCACCCCTCCACTTT; CDR3aa: CASKVGGAYNSPLHF
v_gene: TRBV6-5; j_gene: TRBJ1-4; abundance: once; d_gene: .; CDR3nt: TGTGCCAGCAGAAACGGTGAAAAACTGTTTTTT; CDR3aa: CASRNGEKLFF
v_gene: TRBV5-6; j_gene: TRBJ2-5; abundance: .; d_gene: .; CDR3nt: TGTGCCAGCGGCCGAGGGGGAGAGACCCAGTACTTC; CDR3aa: CASGRGGETQYF
v_gene: TRBV6-1; j_gene: TRBJ2-7; abundance: .; d_gene: .; CDR3nt: TGTGCCAGCAGTTCCATTTGGACGGACACCTACGAGCAGTACTTC; CDR3aa: CASSSIWTDTYEQYF
v_gene: TRBV2; j_gene: TRBJ2-3; abundance: .; d_gene: TRBD2; CDR3nt: TGTGCCACCTTCCTCCCGGGGGGGTATTTT; CDR3aa: CATFLPGGYF
v_gene: TRBV11-2; j_gene: TRBJ1-6; abundance: .; d_gene: .; CDR3nt: TGTGCCAGCAGCTTAGGCCTGCGGGCCCGGGCCCTTAATTCACCCCTCCACTTT; CDR3aa: CASSLGLRARALNSPLHF
v_gene: TRBV18; j_gene: TRBJ2-7; abundance: .; d_gene: .; CDR3nt: TGTGCCAGCTCACCCAAGGGCTTTGAGCAGTACTTC; CDR3aa: CASSPKGFEQYF
v_gene: TRBV6-1; j_gene: TRBJ1-3; abundance: .; d_gene: .; CDR3nt: TGTGCCAGCAGTGAAGCGGGGTCCGGAAACACCATATATTTT; CDR3aa: CASSEAGSGNTIYF
v_gene: TRBV18; j_gene: TRBJ1-6; abundance: .; d_gene: .; CDR3nt: TGTGCCAGCTCACCACCGCAGGGGAACTATAATTCACCCCTCCACTTT; CDR3aa: CASSPPQGNYNSPLHF